The 28 T cell receptor beta chains below all came from one sample that was sequenced in a study of blood T cells in healthy people across ages. A second PCR of roughly 7 to 11 cycles used a sample-barcoded 5' primer and a J-beta primer mix. TCRdb passed the 5' RACE reads through MiXCR, listing each CDR3 protein once. The sample lists about 290,000 distinct CDR3 sequences, 25% to 30% occurring once. Sample: blood. These receptors came from a woman aged 70-85 years in good health.

In this sample, this clonotype turned up a few times. The rearrangement joins TRBV7-2 to TRBJ1-6, with D unclear. The CDR3 consists of 14 residues. Between the trimmed V and J ends, which lost 2 bases and 7 bases, there was a span of 9 bases. Germline assignment: CDR1 SGHTA and CDR2 FQGNSA. The CDR3 DNA reads TGTGCCAGCAGCTTAATGGACGGGAATTCACCCCTCCACTTT. Residues: CASSLMDGNSPLHF.

This clonotype was seen many times. This chain connects TRBV28 to TRBJ1-2, with no clear D. V gave up 7 bases and J gave up 4 bases, with 13 bases separating them. Germline V lookup: CDR1 MDHEN, CDR2 SYDVKM. The CDR3 loop spans 13 amino acids. CDR3 amino acids: CASTVGMGYGYTF. The CDR3 nucleotides are TGTGCCAGCACCGTGGGGATGGGCTATGGCTACACCTTC.

This clonotype was counted only a few times. The chain carries TRBV20-1 and TRBJ1-2; no reliable D call. V lost 6 bases and J lost 5, with 19 bases in between. Per germline, CDR1 DFQATT and CDR2 SNEGSKA (reference sequence). This CDR3 has 14 residues. The CDR3 DNA reads TGCAGTGCGCCGGCCCTAAGGGAGTATTATGGCTACACCTTC. This codes for CSAPALREYYGYTF.

The CDR3 DNA is TGCAGTGCAAAGCGGGAGATTGCGGGGGAGCTGTTTTTT. Residues: CSAKREIAGELFF. The V call is TRBV20-1, the J call TRBJ2-2, with TRBD2 identical over 8 bases. Germline values: CDR1 DFQATT, CDR2 SNEGSKA (reference sequence). The J segment lost 8 bases and the V segment lost 6 bases, leaving 8 bases of the junction unmatched. This CDR3 has 13 amino acids.

This clonotype was counted between two and nine times. This chain links TRBV28 with TRBJ2-7; possibly TRBD1 for D (6 bases). This CDR3 spans 14 amino acids. Germline assignment: CDR1 MDHEN and CDR2 SYDVKM. V was pared by 5 bases and J by 2 bases, with 13 bases between. The CDR3 sequence: CASSQHREPYEQYF. In DNA form, the CDR3 reads TGTGCCAGCAGTCAGCACAGGGAACCCTACGAGCAGTACTTC.

The sample holds a few counts of this clonotype. This chain joins TRBV7-2 and TRBJ2-5; TRBD2 matches 10 bases. The ends lost 5 bases at V and 4 bases at J; junction bases unmatched: 4. Germline V lookup: CDR1 SGHTA, CDR2 FQGNSA. The CDR3 has 14 residues. The CDR3 region has the DNA TGTGCCAGCAGCCCAGCGGGAGGGCTAGAGACCCAGTACTTC. This sequence encodes CASSPAGGLETQYF.

J is TRBJ2-3 and V is TRBV6-5; 9 positions match TRBD2. CDR1 and CDR2 (germline): MNHEY, SVGAGI. CDR3 length equals 13 residues. V was pared by 5 bases and J by 4 bases, with 1 base of the junction left unmatched. CDR3 sequence: CASSRLAADTQYF. CDR3 nucleotide sequence: TGTGCCAGCAGTAGACTAGCGGCAGATACGCAGTATTTT.

This clonotype was detected ten times or more. This chain connects TRBV20-1 to TRBJ2-1, with D possibly being TRBD1 or TRBD2 (5 bases each). Per germline, CDR1 DFQATT and CDR2 SNEGSKA (reference sequence). Trimming stripped 7 bases from V and 2 bases from J, with 12 bases between. The CDR3 extends over 13 amino acids. The chain's CDR3 is CSGRGSAYNEQFF. The CDR3 DNA reads TGCAGTGGCCGGGGCTCGGCCTACAATGAGCAGTTCTTC.

The genes are TRBV5-1 and TRBJ1-6; D ambiguous. The germline gives CDR1 SGHRS, CDR2 YFSETQ. This CDR3 is 17 amino acids long. The V gene lost 1 base and the J gene lost 5 bases, with 16 bases spanning the gap. DNA of the CDR3: TGCGCCAGCAGCTTGTACTCCGTTTGGGCCGATAATTCACCCCTCCACTTT. It translates to CASSLYSVWADNSPLHF.

The chain couples TRBV28 to TRBJ2-5, with a possible D match to TRBD2 (6 bases). Gene TRBJ2-1 matches the end of the DNA better, so the J call may be wrong. The CDR3 loop spans 17 amino acids. CDR1 and CDR2 (germline): MDHEN, SYDVKM. The CDR3 DNA reads as TGTGCCAGCAGTTTATTCGGTCGGGGCGGGAAGGGCAATGAGCAGTTCTTC. This encodes CASSLFGRGGKGNEQFF.

V usage is TRBV7-2 and J usage is TRBJ1-5; D gene unclear. Looked up from germline, CDR1 is SGHTA and CDR2 is FQGNSA. V dropped 5 bases and J dropped 3 bases, with 11 bases sitting between them. This CDR3 is built from 14 residues. This CDR3 reads CASSRGTNNQPQHF. The CDR3, as DNA: TGTGCCAGCAGCCGCGGTACCAACAATCAGCCCCAGCATTTT.

The V and J genes are TRBV6-5 and TRBJ2-5; no clear D gene. The end of the DNA fits TRBJ2-7 better, so the J call may be wrong. The CDR3 runs to 11 residues. The germline gives CDR1 MNHEY, CDR2 SVGAGI. Here the CDR3 reads CASMSYYEQYF. In nucleotides, the CDR3 is TGTGCCAGCATGTCCTACTACGAGCAGTACTTC.

The genes are TRBV27 and TRBJ1-2; D gene uncertain. The germline V gene has CDR1 MNHEY and CDR2 SMNVEV (reference sequence). The CDR3 has 15 amino acids. Trimming cost V 4 bases and J 4 bases, with 16 bases left between them. The CDR3 region has the DNA TGTGCCAGCAGTTCCCCCGTAGCGGGCCTCTATGGCTACACCTTC. This translates into CASSSPVAGLYGYTF.

CDR3 in amino acids: CSVADRANQPQHF. CDR3 DNA: TGCAGCGTTGCAGACAGGGCTAATCAGCCCCAGCATTTT. This chain links TRBV29-1 with TRBJ1-5; 7 bases fit TRBD1. This CDR3 is built from 13 residues. J was trimmed by 4 bases and V by 4 bases; bases with no gene match: 4. Germline CDR1 SQVTM, CDR2 ANQGSEA.

The chain employs TRBV12-3 or TRBV12-4 and TRBJ2-5; 11 nucleotides align to TRBD1. CDR3 size: 15 residues. V lost 6 bases to trimming and J lost 4 bases; unmatched junction nucleotides: 7. This chain's CDR3 is CASRIGQGAVETQYF. Here the CDR3 DNA reads TGTGCCAGCAGGATAGGACAGGGGGCCGTAGAGACCCAGTACTTC.

This clonotype occurred a few times. The chain uses TRBV9 and TRBJ2-5; the match to TRBD1 covers 9 bases. V dropped 3 bases and J dropped 4; count of bases not matched to a gene: 10. This CDR3 is 16 amino acids long. CDR1 and CDR2 from the germline V gene are SGDLS and YYNGEE. The CDR3 bases are TGTGCCAGCAGCGCTGGCGGACAGGGGACCGGAGAGACCCAGTACTTC. Its translation is CASSAGGQGTGETQYF.

J is TRBJ2-5 and V is TRBV7-2; D gene unclear. The CDR3 totals 12 residues. Germline V gene lookup returns CDR1 SGHTA and CDR2 FQGNSA. The ends were cut back, 4 bases at V and 5 bases at J, with 8 bases in the middle. CDR3 in amino acids: CASSSSFETQYF. For the CDR3, the DNA is TGTGCCAGCAGCTCCTCATTCGAGACCCAGTACTTC.

This clonotype showed up just a few times. The rearrangement uses TRBV6-1 and TRBJ2-1; 15 nucleotides line up with TRBD2. V dropped 2 bases and J dropped 8; count of bases not matched to a gene: 7. This CDR3 comprises 17 residues. Germline V lookup: CDR1 MNHNS, CDR2 SASEGT. The CDR3 here is CASSETGLAGGGYEQFF. The DNA of the CDR3 is TGTGCCAGCAGTGAAACAGGACTAGCGGGAGGGGGGTATGAGCAGTTCTTC.

This clonotype occurred a few times. The chain recombines TRBV25-1 with TRBJ2-1; D gene ambiguous. The J call may be incorrect, as the DNA end agrees better with TRBJ2-7. CDR3 length: 12 amino acids. The germline V gene encodes CDR1 MGHDK and CDR2 SYGVNS. The CDR3 nucleotides are TGTGCCAGCAGTGACTTTTTCTACGAGCAGTACTTC. Protein product: CASSDFFYEQYF.

In its sample, this clonotype was seen many times. The J gene is TRBJ2-1, the V gene TRBV20-1; 14 nucleotides agree with TRBD2. The V gene end was trimmed by 1 base and the J gene end by 9 bases; junction bases not matched to a gene: 8. Germline V lookup: CDR1 DFQATT, CDR2 SNEGSKA (reference sequence). The CDR3 sequence is 16 residues long. CDR3 in DNA: TGCAGTGCTAGAGTGAGACTAGCGGGAGGGCCGGGTGAGCAGTTCTTC. It yields the protein CSARVRLAGGPGEQFF.

The genes are TRBV6-5 and TRBJ2-1, with TRBD2 identical over 8 bases. The CDR3 totals 17 residues. The germline CDR1 and CDR2 sequences are MNHEY and SVGAGI. Losses at the gene ends were 0 bases for V and 4 bases for J; bases not matched to a gene: 8. The CDR3 reads CASSYSGLREGYNEQFF. For the CDR3, the DNA is TGTGCCAGCAGTTACTCCGGTTTACGGGAGGGATACAATGAGCAGTTCTTC.

This clonotype has more than one count but fewer than ten. The chain links TRBV29-1 to TRBJ2-5; D is possibly TRBD1 (5 bases). The CDR3 contains 13 residues. Trimming removed 7 bases from V and 1 base from J, with 13 bases in between. CDR1 is SQVTM and CDR2 is ANQGSEA in the germline V gene. CDR3 bases: TGCAGCGAACAGACAGCCGGCCAAGAGACCCAGTACTTC. It yields the protein CSEQTAGQETQYF.

This clonotype was detected a few times. The chain couples TRBV5-1 to TRBJ2-2; D is possibly TRBD1 (7 bases). V gave up 6 bases and J gave up 3 bases, with 15 bases separating them. From germline, CDR1 is SGHRS and CDR2 YFSETQ. The CDR3 is 15 residues long. As DNA, the CDR3 is TGCGCCAGCAAGGAGGGGGCGCAGGACACCGGGGAGCTGTTTTTT. It is translated as CASKEGAQDTGELFF.

This clonotype occurred a few times. This could be a read error, since a much larger clone is one nucleotide away. V usage is TRBV20-1 and J usage is TRBJ1-6, with 11 bases identical to TRBD1. This CDR3 is 16 amino acids long. Germline CDR1 is DFQATT and CDR2 is SNEGSKA (reference sequence). CDR3 sequence: CSARDLGTGGSSPLRF. CDR3 coding DNA: TGCAGTGCTAGAGATCTGGGGACAGGGGGGTCTTCACCCCTCCGCTTT.

V gene TRBV7-9 combines with J gene TRBJ2-4; tentatively, D is TRBD2 (6 bases). TRBJ2-1 matches the DNA end more closely, so the J call is doubtful. Looked up from germline, CDR1 is SEHNR and CDR2 is FQNEAQ (reference sequence). The CDR3 consists of 18 residues. The DNA of the CDR3 is TGTGCCAGCAGCTCGAACACTCTAGCCGGAGGGTATGGCAATGAGCAGTTCTTC. Amino acids: CASSSNTLAGGYGNEQFF.

This clonotype has a single count. One end of the junction fails to match germline, which may point to a read error. This chain uses TRBV18 with TRBJ1-1; D gene uncertain. The CDR3 has 13 residues. Germline V lookup: CDR1 KGHSH, CDR2 LQKENI. The DNA of the CDR3 is TGTGCCAGCTCATCAAGCGGGAACGCTGAAGCTTTCTTT. Amino acid sequence: CASSSSGNAEAFF.

This chain uses TRBV7-2 with TRBJ1-4, with D possibly TRBD1 on 5 matching bases. CDR1 and CDR2 from the germline V gene are SGHTA and FQGNSA. The germline V and J ends were trimmed by 5 bases and 3 bases, with 13 bases remaining between them. The CDR3 is 15 residues long. CDR3 amino acids: CASSADVGPNEKLFF. The CDR3 DNA is TGTGCCAGCAGCGCGGACGTGGGGCCTAATGAAAAACTGTTTTTT.

This chain connects TRBV7-2 to TRBJ2-3; TRBD2 aligns across 7 bases. CDR3 length: 15 amino acids. The V gene end was trimmed by 5 bases and the J gene end by 5 bases; junction bases not matched to a gene: 10. Germline V gene lookup returns CDR1 SGHTA and CDR2 FQGNSA. This chain's CDR3 is CASSRGRLAGDTQYF. CDR3 sequence (DNA): TGTGCCAGCAGCAGAGGGCGACTAGCAGGAGATACGCAGTATTTT.